This TCR beta chain was identified in a study of blood T cell repertoires in COVID-19. Across the whole study: Sources were T cells, B-cell-depleted T cells, or PBMCs; the material itself was cDNA or gDNA.

The Seattle patients, enrolled during active infection, were followed longitudinally. V shed 6 bases and J shed 0 bases, with 12 bases lying between them. The CDR3 consists of 15 residues. CDR1 is MNHEY, CDR2 SVGAGI, per germline. Data came from immunoSEQ multiplex PCR; TCRdb stores just in-frame clones and leaves some out. The sample comprises 150,000 to 200,000 clones, 79% of which are singletons, and more than 6.5% rests with the top ten. The receptor was isolated from a woman aged 55-69 years with COVID-19, enrolled during active disease. The rearrangement links TRBV6-5 to TRBJ1-3; D uncertain. Sequencing used peripheral blood. CDR3: CASRRSPGSGNTIYF. The CDR3 coding sequence is TGTGCCAGCAGGAGGAGTCCTGGCTCTGGAAACACCATATATTTT.